Below, 5 T cell receptor beta chains from the same sample are listed, as sequenced in a study of CD8 T cells in Susac syndrome. Random-hexamer reverse transcription was applied to about 0.5 to 1 ug RNA. TCRdb re-called the immunoSEQ multiplex PCR reads through MiXCR, storing one row per CDR3 protein. The sample lists approximately 150,000 distinct CDR3 sequences, approximately 94% seen once, with approximately 0.094% in the top ten. Sequenced material: CD4+ T cells from PBMCs. The receptor source for this set is a human donor with multiple sclerosis.

Worth noting for this clonotype: An end of the junction differs from the germline gene, which may be a read error. This rearrangement joins TRBV3-1 to TRBJ1-5; D remains unclear. CDR3 size: 15 residues. CDR1 is LGHDT and CDR2 is YNNKEL in the germline V gene (reference sequence). The CDR3 spells CASSQFSTVNQPQLF. The CDR3 DNA reads TGTGCCAGCAGCCAATTTTCCACAGTCAATCAGCCCCAGCTTTTT.

This clonotype occurred once. The chain combines TRBV24-1 with TRBJ1-2; D ambiguous. This CDR3 is built from 12 residues. V lost 9 bases and J 5 bases, leaving 12 bases between the germline ends. Germline V gene lookup returns CDR1 KGHDR and CDR2 SFDVKD. Written as DNA, the CDR3 is TGTGCCACCTGGTCCAGCAGATATGGCTACACCTTC. It codes for CATWSSRYGYTF.

The chain is built from TRBV2 and TRBJ2-6; D is unclear. Trimming stripped 4 bases from V and 0 bases from J, with 7 bases between. Germline assignment: CDR1 SNHLY and CDR2 FYNNEI. The CDR3 runs 15 residues. The CDR3 DNA reads TGTGCCAGCAGTGGGGTCAGCTCTGGGGCCAACGTCCTGACTTTC. Translating gives CASSGVSSGANVLTF.

The V gene is TRBV5-1, the J gene TRBJ2-2; D not certain. CDR1 is SGHRS, CDR2 YFSETQ, per germline. This CDR3 comprises 14 residues. V was shortened by 6 bases and J by 0 bases, with 9 bases between the two germline ends. The CDR3 DNA is TGCGCCAGCAAGGAGAACTCGAACACCGGGGAGCTGTTTTTT. Translating gives CASKENSNTGELFF.

The rearrangement links TRBV6-5 to TRBJ2-7; D gene ambiguous. The V end was cut by 2 bases, the J end by 2 bases, with 7 bases between. Looked up from germline, CDR1 is MNHEY and CDR2 is SVGAGI. The CDR3 spans 13 residues. CDR3 protein: CASSYDQTYEQYF. The CDR3 nucleotides read TGTGCCAGCAGTTACGACCAGACCTACGAGCAGTACTTC.